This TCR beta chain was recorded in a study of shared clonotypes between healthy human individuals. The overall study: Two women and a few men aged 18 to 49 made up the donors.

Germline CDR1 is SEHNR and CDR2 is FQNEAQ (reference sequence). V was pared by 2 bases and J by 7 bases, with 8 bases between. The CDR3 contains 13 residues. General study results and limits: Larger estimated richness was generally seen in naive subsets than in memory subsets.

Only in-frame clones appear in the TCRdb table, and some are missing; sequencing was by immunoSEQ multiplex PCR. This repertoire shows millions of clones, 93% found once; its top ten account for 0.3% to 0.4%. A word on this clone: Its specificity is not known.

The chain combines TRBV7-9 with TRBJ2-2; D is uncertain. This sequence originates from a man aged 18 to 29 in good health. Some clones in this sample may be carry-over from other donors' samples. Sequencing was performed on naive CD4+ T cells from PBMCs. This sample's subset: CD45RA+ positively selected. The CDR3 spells CASSLLFLGELFF. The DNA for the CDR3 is TGTGCCAGCAGCTTACTGTTCCTCGGGGAGCTGTTTTTT.